The rows below give T cell receptor beta chains drawn from one sample of a study of shared clonotypes between healthy human individuals. Assay used: immunoSEQ multiplex PCR; TCRdb lists only in-frame clones, some missing. The table records roughly 500,000 clones, about 96% of them present only once. The sequencing sample was made of naive CD4+ T cells sorted from blood. The receptors were sampled from a woman aged 25-40 years in good health. CDR3s include the opening cysteine and the closing phenylalanine or tryptophan. D genes are given only for firm matches. Clone size is shown for a subset of rows, as once, few, many or a class of expanded clone.

v_call	cdr3_length	d_call	j_call	clone_size	cdr3_aa	cdr3_nt
TRBV29-1	11	.	TRBJ2-1	.	CSGRSYNEQFF	TGCAGCGGCCGTTCCTACAATGAGCAGTTCTTC
TRBV28	16	TRBD1	TRBJ2-7	.	CASSPGGTGSLYEQYF	TGTGCCAGCAGTCCCGGGGGGACAGGGAGCCTCTACGAGCAGTACTTC
TRBV6-1	14	.	TRBJ2-5	.	CASNRDRLVVAQYF	TGTGCCAGCAACCGGGACCGTCTTGTGGTCGCCCAGTACTTC
TRBV11-2	17	TRBD1	TRBJ2-1	.	CASSPRRDRGIGNEQFF	TGTGCCAGCAGCCCACGGCGGGACAGGGGAATTGGGAATGAGCAGTTCTTC
TRBV28	14	.	TRBJ2-3	.	CASSLWTATDTQYF	TGTGCCAGCAGTTTGTGGACAGCTACAGATACGCAGTATTTT
TRBV28	14	.	TRBJ1-2	.	CASSPAGDNYGYTF	TGTGCCAGCAGCCCTGCAGGGGACAACTATGGCTACACCTTC
TRBV6-5	12	.	TRBJ1-2	few	CASSPEGDGYTF	TGTGCCAGCAGCCCCGAAGGGGATGGCTACACCTTC
TRBV5-4	14	TRBD1	TRBJ2-1	.	CASRIRDRGREQFF	TGTGCCAGCAGAATCCGGGACAGGGGCCGTGAGCAGTTCTTC
TRBV2	19	.	TRBJ1-5	.	CASSEVIIQILGSNQPQHF	TGTGCCAGCAGTGAGGTGATTATACAGATACTTGGGAGCAATCAGCCCCAGCATTTT
TRBV9	15	.	TRBJ1-3	.	CASSVEGLSGNTIYF	TGTGCCAGCAGCGTAGAGGGCCTCTCTGGAAACACCATATATTTT
TRBV18	15	.	TRBJ1-4	.	CASSPDSQGTEKLFF	TGTGCCAGCTCACCAGACTCACAGGGAACTGAAAAACTGTTTTTT
TRBV11-2	13	TRBD1	TRBJ2-7	.	CASSSGQTYEQYF	TGTGCCAGCAGCTCGGGACAGACCTACGAGCAGTACTTC
TRBV5-1	18	TRBD2	TRBJ2-3	.	CASSYLGAGGGSTDTQYF	TGCGCCAGCAGCTACCTCGGCGCTGGGGGGGGTAGCACAGATACGCAGTATTTT
TRBV6-5	15	TRBD2	TRBJ2-4	.	CASSWKGTSGNIQYF	TGTGCCAGCAGTTGGAAAGGGACTAGCGGTAACATTCAGTACTTC
TRBV27	16	TRBD2	TRBJ2-7	.	CASSLRWTSGTYEQYF	TGTGCCAGCAGTCTTAGGTGGACTAGCGGGACCTACGAGCAGTACTTC
TRBV28	12	.	TRBJ1-5	.	CASSLGRQPQHF	TGTGCCAGCAGTTTAGGCAGACAGCCCCAGCATTTT
TRBV7-9	13	.	TRBJ2-1	.	CASSLGEIDEQFF	TGTGCCAGCAGCCTGGGTGAAATCGATGAGCAGTTCTTC
TRBV2	13	.	TRBJ1-3	.	CASMKDAGNTIYF	TGTGCCAGCATGAAAGACGCTGGAAACACCATATATTTT
TRBV28	17	.	TRBJ2-2	.	CASSLAGPTANTGELFF	TGTGCCAGCAGTTTAGCAGGGCCTACCGCGAACACCGGGGAGCTGTTTTTT
TRBV18	15	.	TRBJ1-5	.	CASSREGQYFQPQHF	TGTGCCAGCTCGCGAGAAGGACAGTACTTCCAGCCCCAGCATTTT
TRBV18	14	TRBD2	TRBJ2-4	.	CASSPPTSPSIQYF	TGTGCCAGCTCACCACCGACTAGCCCCAGCATTCAGTACTTC
TRBV28	12	.	TRBJ1-4	.	CASGGKGEKLFF	TGTGCCAGCGGGGGGAAAGGAGAAAAACTGTTTTTT
TRBV2	17	TRBD2	TRBJ2-3	.	CASRPGLAGVSTDTQYF	TGTGCCAGCAGGCCGGGACTAGCGGGAGTGTCCACAGATACGCAGTATTTT
TRBV9	13	TRBD2	TRBJ2-1	.	CASKTGGRDEQFF	TGTGCCAGCAAAACGGGAGGGCGTGATGAGCAGTTCTTC
TRBV11-3	12	TRBD2	TRBJ2-1	.	CASSHFGTRQFF	TGTGCCAGCAGCCATTTCGGGACTAGACAGTTCTTC
TRBV7-2	18	TRBD2	TRBJ2-1	.	CASSFRGTSGISYNEQFF	TGTGCCAGCAGCTTTAGGGGGACTAGCGGGATCTCCTACAATGAGCAGTTCTTC
TRBV7-6	16	TRBD2	TRBJ2-7	.	CASSLRTSGSSYEQYF	TGTGCCAGCAGCTTACGGACTAGCGGGAGTAGTTACGAGCAGTACTTC
TRBV5-1	16	TRBD2	TRBJ2-1	.	CASSWGLAGSYNEQFF	TGCGCCAGCAGCTGGGGACTAGCGGGATCCTACAATGAGCAGTTCTTC
TRBV27	15	TRBD1	TRBJ2-7	.	CATRPWGTENYEQYF	TGTGCCACCCGACCGTGGGGGACAGAAAACTACGAGCAGTACTTC
TRBV27	19	.	TRBJ2-1	.	CASSQPPGRGPSSYNEQFF	TGTGCCAGCAGTCAGCCTCCAGGGAGGGGGCCTAGCTCCTACAATGAGCAGTTCTTC
TRBV5-1	15	.	TRBJ1-3	.	CASSLAGGPGNTIYF	TGCGCCAGCAGCTTGGCCGGCGGGCCTGGAAACACCATATATTTT
TRBV25-1	16	TRBD2	TRBJ2-2	.	CASTPWEGIDTGELFF	TGTGCCAGCACCCCATGGGAGGGTATCGACACCGGGGAGCTGTTTTTT
TRBV5-1	13	.	TRBJ2-5	.	CASSLALQETQYF	TGCGCCAGCAGCTTGGCATTACAAGAGACCCAGTACTTC
TRBV28	12	.	TRBJ2-7	.	CASSPPTAEQYF	TGTGCCAGCAGTCCCCCGACGGCCGAGCAGTACTTC
TRBV4-1	14	TRBD2	TRBJ2-3	.	CASKLAGPTDTQYF	TGCGCCAGCAAGCTAGCGGGACCCACAGATACGCAGTATTTT